What follows is one T cell receptor beta chain and its context. What antigen it recognizes has not been identified. Qualities for individual bases were not recorded, and no much larger clone is one base off. From the cysteine through the phenylalanine, the CDR3 covers 15 amino acids. The DNA shown is the 45-base CDR3, in frame from base 1. The CDR1 and CDR2 encoded by the germline V gene are SGHTA and FQGNSA. Trimming at the junction amounts to 1 base on V and 2 bases on J, and the germline ends lie 12 bases apart. The sample belongs to a study of cytomegalovirus exposure and HLA in healthy donors (dated by TCRdb to about 2017). In terms of the full investigation: An earlier analysis of some 600 of the donors reported under 300 Gb of sequence data and about 120 million unique TCR beta sequences obtained from approximately 180 million T cells. An early release covering more than 500 HLA-typed donors comprised about 300 gigabases of sequencing data and around 80 million unique TCR sequences. Of the 300 to 500 genotyped donors, 81% were placed in the genetic ancestry cluster associated with self-reported Caucasian donors. The study aimed to test whether signatures of past pathogen exposure could be identified by cataloging public T cell receptors. The study profiled the T cell repertoires of 550 to 700 subjects by immunosequencing and related them to cytomegalovirus serostatus. Besides the first cohort of about 730 subjects, a separate validation cohort made up of 120 different subjects was used. The study combined high-throughput TCR immunosequencing, statistical association of individual TCRs with disease status, and machine learning to predict cytomegalovirus infection status. A later analysis re-analyzed previously published TCR beta repertoires from 500 to 700 donors and added high-resolution HLA genotyping to study TCR occurrence patterns. The later analysis used no new phenotypic data to find candidate immune exposures, relying instead on TCR beta sequences and their occurrence across donors. To decide whether each TCR beta V gene segment behaved as functional or pseudogenic, an earlier analysis of some 580 of the donors relied on high-throughput TCR beta sequencing. Donor age, sex, ethnicity and CMV serostatus were collected together with the repertoire data. In a later genetic analysis, genome-wide SNP genotypes for about 65% of the 666 donors were used, and that subset was treated as a discovery cohort. Every repertoire in the discovery cohort had been generated on one and the same sequencing platform. Both class I and class II loci were covered by HLA typing, at four-digit resolution. The number of donors typed differed by locus, with roughly 629-640 for A, B, C, DRB1 and DQB1, over 500 for DQA1, under 610 for DPA1, and some 450 for DPB1. Because of strong linkage in the cohort, roughly five DR-DQ haplotypes were treated as single units for association and clustering. Among a few hundred genotyped donors of the cohort, an average of approximately 230,000 unique TCR beta nucleotide sequences were sequenced per donor, around 20% of them non-productive. Overall study results and their limits: This cohort had only TCR beta chains sequenced, and the lack of alpha or paired-chain data limited which features could be detected. CMV serostatus was the only immune exposure information available for the cohort. Because counts were too low, fewer than 20 rarely observed V segments, including chromosome 9 orphons, were excluded from the earlier analysis of under 650 of the donors. In both the original and validation cohorts, the classifier was reported to diagnose cytomegalovirus status with high specificity and sensitivity. A cluster of highly shared sequence variants was judged likely to represent a technical artifact of the sequencing pipeline. Some IMGT-functional V segments, including TRBV6-2 and TRBV6-3, could not be told apart with the 87-base-pair reads, so those segments were excluded. V-gene and J-gene trimming of TCR beta chains was associated with a missense DCLRE1C variant in a later genetic analysis, and the association was replicated in an independent cohort. Because HLA typing was unavailable for some donors at each locus, only the typed subset was used in association tests. A later genetic analysis reported fewer N-insertions in productive TCRs among donors in an Asian-associated ancestry cluster than the 666-donor mean. The study gave a list of 150 to 200 TCR beta chains associated with cytomegalovirus. In a later analysis, most CMV-associated TCR beta chains were found to appear HLA-restricted, with HLA associations seemingly driven largely by CMV exposure. While some public TCRs were present in many individuals, most TCR sequences turned up only very rarely across donors. Correlated functional status among segregating V segments might be attributable to linkage disequilibrium, but an unknown experimental factor could not be ruled out. Assigning TCR associations to individual alleles was difficult when HLA alleles, especially DR and DQ, strongly co-occurred. Broadly in line with IMGT annotations, most TCR beta V segments showed up in productive rearrangements about 87% or about 30% of the time in an earlier analysis of 450 to 600 of the donors. A later analysis reported that several top co-occurrence clusters appeared linked to parvovirus B19, influenza, CMV and Epstein-Barr virus. A further reported finding was that TCR beta sequences accurately predicted the HLA-A and HLA-B alleles for most subjects in the first cohort. A later analysis associated around 16,000 TCR beta sequences with specific HLA alleles at a false discovery rate of 0.05. In vitro tests confirmed that a few of the cytomegalovirus-associated TCR beta chains recognize cytomegalovirus antigens. According to the authors, the approach could potentially be generalized to other disease states and immunological phenotypes. The presence/absence analyses assumed that sequencing depth was roughly uniform across donors, and that assumption may not be true. A later analysis found that TCR association rates varied across HLA loci, with DRB1 alleles showing the most associated TCRs and HLA-C alleles the fewest. In a later analysis, HLA-associated TCR beta chains were found to be more clonally expanded and to have lower generation probabilities than equally common non-associated chains.

The cohort consisted of 650 to 700 healthy bone marrow donors. Cohort members were all nominally healthy when sampled, although unrecorded immune exposures were likely present. The donor was CMV seronegative and belonged to the group of under 400 seronegative cohort members. A peripheral blood sample was provided by each donor, and peripheral blood mononuclear cells were used for TCR beta sequencing. The Qiagen DNeasy Blood Extraction Kit was used to extract genomic DNA from the blood cell samples. Libraries were constructed by the immunoSEQ multiplex PCR assay. For the multiplex PCR, a mixture combining 60 forward primers for TCR Vbeta segments and 13 reverse primers for TCR Jbeta segments was used. The CDR3 region of rearranged TCR beta genes was amplified from genomic DNA by a multiplex PCR assay. The Illumina HiSeq System was used to sequence the amplified TCR beta libraries as 87-base-pair reads. The authors' analysis ran thus. A later analysis counted about 76 million unique TCR beta chains across the 690 or so repertoires, and 9.5 million to 11 million of these chains were shared by at least two donors. Raw reads were error-corrected and collapsed into unique sequences by a nearest-neighbor algorithm in which closely related sequences were merged to remove PCR and sequencing errors. CDR3 sequences were aligned to IMGT reference sequences to assign V, D and J gene segments. Each retained sequence needed at least a six-nucleotide match to both a V gene segment and a J gene segment. Rearrangements were classified as productive when the CDR3 lacked stop codons and remained in frame with V and J, and all other rearrangements were classified as non-productive. CDR3 was defined by IMGT convention, running from the second conserved V-encoded cysteine to the conserved J-encoded phenylalanine. Sequences without an unambiguous match to a single V gene segment were excluded from the earlier analysis of a few hundred of the donors. In an earlier analysis of around 600 of the donors, V segments were called functional above 56.7% productive rearrangements and were called segregating when the between-donor standard deviation exceeded 5%. A statistical classification framework was built for diagnosing cytomegalovirus status from the catalog of TCR beta chain sequences. V and J gene assignment, in a later analysis, came from comparing TCR nucleotide sequences with IMGT/GENE-DB human TR gene sequences. In a later analysis, CDR3 sequences and most-parsimonious VDJ recombination scenarios were assigned using the TCRdist pipeline. A later analysis defined each TCR beta chain by its CDR3 amino acid sequence plus V-gene family, and excluded reads lacking a unique V-gene family. As a way to deal with suspected cross-contamination and a sequencing artifact, a later analysis dropped roughly 600 nucleotide sequences that were highly shared and had low generation probability. In a later analysis, a clonal expansion index was calculated for each public chain from normalized within-repertoire ranks of inferred template counts. In a later analysis, generation probabilities were computed with a VDJ recombination model fitted to out-of-frame rearrangements, and the resulting probabilities were checked against IGoR. A later analysis scored TCR-TCR, TCR-HLA and TCR-CMV co-occurrence with hypergeometric tests, applying a repertoire-size bias correction to TCR pairs. In a later analysis, false discovery rates were estimated by permuting HLA or CMV assignments 20 times. A later analysis grouped co-occurring TCRs with DBSCAN, adding TCRdist sequence similarity when clustering within HLA-allele-positive subsets. Repertoires with fewer than 30,000 or more than 120,000 public chains were left out of co-occurrence clustering, as were about 5 repertoires with anomalous nucleotide sharing. TCRdb limited this immuneACCESS table to in-frame rearrangements with V and J called. A share of clones is missing; checked studies link under half to unresolved V genes, and the rest is unexplained. V and J calls and clone size follow that table, whereas D and trimming were derived from the DNA. This sample comprises 100,000 to 120,000 clones, approximately 86% of them detected only once. The ten most abundant clones make up approximately 2% of the sample.

The sequenced sample was PBMCs. Recombination linked TRBV7-2 to TRBJ2-7; tentative D gene TRBD2, with 6 bases matching. The receptor comes from a middle-aged man in good health and CMV-seronegative. The bases read TGTGCCAGCAGCTTAGTACGGACTATCCCCTACGAGCAGTACTTC. It specifies CASSLVRTIPYEQYF.